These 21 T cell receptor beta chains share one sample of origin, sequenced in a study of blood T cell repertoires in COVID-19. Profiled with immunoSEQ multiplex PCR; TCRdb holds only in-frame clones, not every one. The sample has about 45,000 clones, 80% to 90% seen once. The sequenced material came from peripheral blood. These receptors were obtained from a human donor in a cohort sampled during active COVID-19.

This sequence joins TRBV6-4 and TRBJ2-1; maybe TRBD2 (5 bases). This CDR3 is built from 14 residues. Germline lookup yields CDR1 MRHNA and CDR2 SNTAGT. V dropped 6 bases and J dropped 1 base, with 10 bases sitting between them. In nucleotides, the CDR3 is TGTGCCAGCAGGTCCCGCGGGTCCTACAATGAGCAGTTCTTC. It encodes CASRSRGSYNEQFF.

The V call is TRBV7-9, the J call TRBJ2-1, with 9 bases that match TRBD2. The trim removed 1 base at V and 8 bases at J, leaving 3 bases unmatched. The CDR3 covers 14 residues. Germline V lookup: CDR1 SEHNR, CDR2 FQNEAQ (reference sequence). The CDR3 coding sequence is TGTGCCAGCAGCTTAGGACGCGGGAGGGATGAGCAGTTCTTC. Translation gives CASSLGRGRDEQFF.

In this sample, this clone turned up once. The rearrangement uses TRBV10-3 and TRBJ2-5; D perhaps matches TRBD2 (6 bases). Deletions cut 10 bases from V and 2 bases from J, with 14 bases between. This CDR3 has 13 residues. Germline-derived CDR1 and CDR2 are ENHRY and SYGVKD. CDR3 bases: TGTGCCAACCGGGCGGGGTCGCAAGAGACCCAGTACTTC. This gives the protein CANRAGSQETQYF.

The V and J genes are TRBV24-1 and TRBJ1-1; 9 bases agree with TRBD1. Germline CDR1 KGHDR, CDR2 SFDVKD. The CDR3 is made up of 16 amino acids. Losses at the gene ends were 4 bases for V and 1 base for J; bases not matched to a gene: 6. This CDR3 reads CATSDGGTGRNTEAFF. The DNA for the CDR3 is TGTGCCACCAGTGACGGGGGGACAGGGAGGAACACTGAAGCTTTCTTT.

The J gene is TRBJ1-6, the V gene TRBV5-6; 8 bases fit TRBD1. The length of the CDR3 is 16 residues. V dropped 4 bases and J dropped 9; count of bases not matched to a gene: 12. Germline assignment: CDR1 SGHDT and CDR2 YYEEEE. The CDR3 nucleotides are TGTGCCAGCAGCCCGGGGACAGGCGGATTCGGTTCACCCCTCCACTTT. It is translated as CASSPGTGGFGSPLHF.

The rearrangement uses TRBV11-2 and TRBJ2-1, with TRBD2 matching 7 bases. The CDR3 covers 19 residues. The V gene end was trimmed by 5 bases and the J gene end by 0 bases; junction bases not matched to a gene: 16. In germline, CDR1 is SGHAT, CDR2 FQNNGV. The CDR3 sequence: CASSRSFGGLTSSYNEQFF. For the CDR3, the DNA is TGTGCCAGCAGCCGCAGCTTTGGGGGACTAACCAGCTCCTACAATGAGCAGTTCTTC.

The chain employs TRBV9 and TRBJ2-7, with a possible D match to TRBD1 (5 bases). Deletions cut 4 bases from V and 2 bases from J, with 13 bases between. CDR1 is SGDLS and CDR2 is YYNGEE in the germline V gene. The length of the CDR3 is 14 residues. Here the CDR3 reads CASSPQGRTYEQYF. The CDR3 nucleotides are TGTGCCAGCAGCCCTCAGGGAAGAACCTACGAGCAGTACTTC.

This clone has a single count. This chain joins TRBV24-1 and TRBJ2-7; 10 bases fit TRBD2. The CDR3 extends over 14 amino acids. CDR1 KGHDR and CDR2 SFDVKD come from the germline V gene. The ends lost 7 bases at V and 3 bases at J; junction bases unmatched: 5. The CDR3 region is CATSRSSGSYEQYF. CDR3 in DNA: TGTGCCACCAGCCGGTCTAGCGGGAGCTACGAGCAGTACTTC.

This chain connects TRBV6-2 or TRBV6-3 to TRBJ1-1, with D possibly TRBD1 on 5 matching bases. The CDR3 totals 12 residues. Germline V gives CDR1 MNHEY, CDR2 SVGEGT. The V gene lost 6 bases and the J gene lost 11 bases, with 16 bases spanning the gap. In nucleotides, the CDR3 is TGTGCCAGCAGCCCACGGGAGCGGGGGGCTTTCTTT. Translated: CASSPRERGAFF.

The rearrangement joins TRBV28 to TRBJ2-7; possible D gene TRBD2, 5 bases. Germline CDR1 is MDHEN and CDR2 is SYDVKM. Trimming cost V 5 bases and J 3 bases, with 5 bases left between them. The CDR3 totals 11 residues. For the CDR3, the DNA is TGTGCCAGCAGTCGGGACTACGAGCAGTACTTC. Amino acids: CASSRDYEQYF. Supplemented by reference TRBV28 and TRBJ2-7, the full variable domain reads DVKVTQSSRYLVKRTGEKVFLECVQDMDHENMFWYRQDPGLGLRLIYFSYDVKMKEKGDIPEGYSVSREKKERFSLILESASTNQTSMYLCASSRDYEQYFGPGTRLTVT.

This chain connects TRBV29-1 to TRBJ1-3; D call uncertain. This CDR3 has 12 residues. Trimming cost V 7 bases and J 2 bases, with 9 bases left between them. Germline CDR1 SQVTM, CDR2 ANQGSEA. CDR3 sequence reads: CSALFPGNTIYF. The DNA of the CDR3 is TGCAGCGCCCTATTCCCTGGAAACACCATATATTTT.

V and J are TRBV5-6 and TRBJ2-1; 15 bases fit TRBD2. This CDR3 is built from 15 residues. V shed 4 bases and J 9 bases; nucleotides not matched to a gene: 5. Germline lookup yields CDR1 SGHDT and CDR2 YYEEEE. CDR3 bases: TGTGCCAGCAGCCCGGGACTAGCGGGAGGCGGTGAGCAGTTCTTC. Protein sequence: CASSPGLAGGGEQFF.

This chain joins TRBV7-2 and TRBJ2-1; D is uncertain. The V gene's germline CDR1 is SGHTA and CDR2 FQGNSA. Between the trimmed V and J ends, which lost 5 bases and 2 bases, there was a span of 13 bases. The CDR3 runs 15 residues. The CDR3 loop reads CASSLTAQTYNEQFF. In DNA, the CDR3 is TGTGCCAGCAGCCTAACCGCACAGACCTACAATGAGCAGTTCTTC.

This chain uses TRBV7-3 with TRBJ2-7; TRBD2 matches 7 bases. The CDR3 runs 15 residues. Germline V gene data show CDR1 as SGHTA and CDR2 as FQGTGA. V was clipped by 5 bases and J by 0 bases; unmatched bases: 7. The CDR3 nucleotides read TGTGCCAGCAGCCCCCGGGAGGCGTCCTCCTACGAGCAGTACTTC. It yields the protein CASSPREASSYEQYF.

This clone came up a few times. CDR3 region: CASSEAQFYGYTF. CDR3 in DNA: TGTGCCAGCAGTGAAGCGCAGTTCTATGGCTACACCTTC. This sequence joins TRBV2 and TRBJ1-2; D is uncertain. CDR3 length: 13 residues. The germline V and J ends were trimmed by 0 bases and 4 bases, with 6 bases remaining between them. The V gene's germline CDR1 is SNHLY and CDR2 FYNNEI.

CDR3 DNA: TGTGCCAGCAGCTTAGTTTGGGGCGGGACGGGGGACAATGAGCAGTTCTTC. It codes for CASSLVWGGTGDNEQFF. The V and J genes are TRBV11-3 and TRBJ2-1, with D possibly being TRBD2 (6 bases). CDR1 is SGHNT and CDR2 is YENEEA in the germline V gene. V lost 1 base to trimming and J lost 5 bases, with 18 bases between them. This CDR3 comprises 17 residues.

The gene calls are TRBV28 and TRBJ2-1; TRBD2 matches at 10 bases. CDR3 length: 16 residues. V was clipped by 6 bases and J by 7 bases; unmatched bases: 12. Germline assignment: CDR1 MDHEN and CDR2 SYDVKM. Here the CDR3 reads CASSLGGSSGRNEQFF. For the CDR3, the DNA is TGTGCCAGCAGCCTTGGGGGGTCTAGCGGGAGAAATGAGCAGTTCTTC.

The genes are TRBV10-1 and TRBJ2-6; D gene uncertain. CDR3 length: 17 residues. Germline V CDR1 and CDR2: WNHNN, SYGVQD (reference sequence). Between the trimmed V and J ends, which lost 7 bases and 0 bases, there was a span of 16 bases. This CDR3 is CASTKPAWSSGANVLTF. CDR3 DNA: TGCGCCAGCACCAAGCCGGCCTGGAGCTCTGGGGCCAACGTCCTGACTTTC.

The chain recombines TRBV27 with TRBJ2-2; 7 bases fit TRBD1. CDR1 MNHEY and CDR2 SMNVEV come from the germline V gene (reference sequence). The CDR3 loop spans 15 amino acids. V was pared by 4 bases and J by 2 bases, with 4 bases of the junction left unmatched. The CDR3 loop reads CASSYRDSNTGELFF. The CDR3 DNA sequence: TGTGCCAGCAGTTACCGGGACAGTAACACCGGGGAGCTGTTTTTT.

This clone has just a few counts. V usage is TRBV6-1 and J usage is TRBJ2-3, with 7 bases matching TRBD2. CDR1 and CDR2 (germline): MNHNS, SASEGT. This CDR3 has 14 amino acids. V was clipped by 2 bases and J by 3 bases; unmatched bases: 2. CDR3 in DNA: TGTGCCAGCAGTGAATACGGGGGGACAGATACGCAGTATTTT. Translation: CASSEYGGTDTQYF.

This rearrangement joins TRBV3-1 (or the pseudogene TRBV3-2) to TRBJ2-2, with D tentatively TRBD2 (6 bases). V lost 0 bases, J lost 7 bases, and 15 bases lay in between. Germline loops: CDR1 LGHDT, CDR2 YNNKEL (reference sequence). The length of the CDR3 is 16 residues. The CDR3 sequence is CASSQDLGGAGGELFF. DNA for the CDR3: TGTGCCAGCAGCCAAGATCTGGGAGGAGCGGGCGGGGAGCTGTTTTTT.